This passage covers 25 T cell receptor beta chains from one sample sequenced in a study of T cell changes during pregnancy in multiple sclerosis. Only in-frame clones appear in the TCRdb table, and some are missing; sequencing was by immunoSEQ multiplex PCR. Altogether around 34,000 clones are present, roughly nine tenths being singletons, with the ten largest covering about 4.3%. The sequenced sample was CD8+ T cells from peripheral blood mononuclear cells, obtained after pregnancy. The receptors were sampled from a female donor with multiple sclerosis, enrolled in a pregnancy study.

The chain has TRBV30 and TRBJ2-1; TRBD1 is a possible D gene (5 bases). CDR1 is GTSNPN, CDR2 SVGIG, per germline (reference sequence). With 5 bases removed from V and 3 bases from J, the gap between germline ends came to 5 bases. The CDR3 contains 11 residues. The CDR3 sequence: CAWDSYNEQFF. CDR3 nucleotides: TGTGCCTGGGACAGCTACAATGAGCAGTTCTTC. The full variable domain, with the rest looked up from reference TRBV30 and TRBJ2-1, is SQTIHQWPATLVQPVGSPLSLECTVEGTSNPNLYWYRQAAGRGLQLLFYSVGIGQISSEVPQNLSASRPQDRQFILSSKKLLLSDSGFYLCAWDSYNEQFFGPGTRLTVL.

In DNA form, the CDR3 reads TGCGCCAGCAGCCAAGATGGAGGACTAGCCTACAATGAGCAGTTCTTC. Amino acids: CASSQDGGLAYNEQFF. This rearrangement joins TRBV4-1 to TRBJ2-1, with 7 bases identical to TRBD2. V gave up 0 bases and J gave up 2 bases; unmatched junction bases: 4. Germline V gene lookup returns CDR1 MGHRA and CDR2 YSYEKL. This CDR3 spans 16 amino acids.

The sample holds a few counts of this clone. The chain joins TRBV6-4 to TRBJ1-1; unclear D gene. Trimming removed 6 bases at V and 1 base at J, with 9 bases between. This CDR3 spans 13 amino acids. CDR1 is MRHNA and CDR2 is SNTAGT in the germline V gene. The CDR3 DNA reads TGTGCCAGCAGCCGGGAACCGAACACTGAAGCTTTCTTT. This sequence encodes CASSREPNTEAFF.

V is TRBV27 and J is TRBJ1-1, with 7 bases fitting TRBD1. V shed 5 bases, J shed 3 bases, and the junction held 9 bases outside the gene matches. The V gene's germline CDR1 is MNHEY and CDR2 SMNVEV (reference sequence). There are 15 residues in the CDR3. The CDR3 region is CASSPYAGGYTEAFF. CDR3 DNA sequence: TGTGCCAGCAGTCCCTATGCAGGGGGATACACTGAAGCTTTCTTT.

The V and J genes are TRBV7-9 and TRBJ1-1, with no clear D. Trimming pared 3 bases from V and 6 bases from J, leaving 8 bases between. CDR1 and CDR2 from the germline V gene are SEHNR and FQNEAQ (reference sequence). This CDR3 region has 12 residues. CDR3 in amino acids: CASSLGVSEAFF. CDR3 in DNA: TGTGCCAGCAGCTTGGGAGTCTCTGAAGCTTTCTTT. The complete variable domain, with remaining parts taken from reference TRBV7-9 and TRBJ1-1, reads DTGVSQNPRHKITKRGQNVTFRCDPISEHNRLYWYRQTLGQGPEFLTYFQNEAQLEKSRLLSDRFSAERPKGSFSTLEIQRTEQGDSAMYLCASSLGVSEAFFGQGTRLTVV.

The V gene is TRBV25-1, the J gene TRBJ1-6; 7 bases map to TRBD1. V lost 6 bases to trimming and J lost 6 bases; unmatched junction nucleotides: 8. The CDR3 sequence is 15 residues long. The germline gives CDR1 MGHDK, CDR2 SYGVNS. The CDR3, as DNA: TGTGCCAGCAGCCCCACCCGGGACAGTAATTCACCCCTCCACTTT. This gives the protein CASSPTRDSNSPLHF. The whole variable domain, filled in from reference TRBV25-1 and TRBJ1-6, reads EADIYQTPRYLVIGTGKKITLECSQTMGHDKMYWYQQDPGMELHLIHYSYGVNSTEKGDLSSESTVSRIRTEHFPLTLESARPSHTSQYLCASSPTRDSNSPLHFGNGTRLTVT.

The chain links TRBV6-5 to TRBJ1-2; 10 positions agree with TRBD1. Germline lookup yields CDR1 MNHEY and CDR2 SVGAGI. V was pared by 0 bases and J by 6 bases, with 4 bases of the junction left unmatched. This CDR3 is 15 amino acids long. The CDR3 region has the DNA TGTGCCAGCAGTTACTCCGGGACAGGGGAAAATGGCTACACCTTC. As protein: CASSYSGTGENGYTF.

The rearrangement uses TRBV10-3 and TRBJ2-7; 12 positions agree with TRBD1. Germline-derived CDR1 and CDR2 are ENHRY and SYGVKD. With V trimmed by 5 bases and J by 4 bases, 3 bases remained unmatched. This CDR3 comprises 14 residues. The CDR3 reads CAISPGQGAYEQYF. CDR3 nucleotide sequence: TGTGCCATCAGTCCGGGACAGGGGGCGTACGAGCAGTACTTC.

The chain carries TRBV13 and TRBJ1-5; D uncertain. V lost 3 bases and J lost 4, with 10 bases in between. CDR1 and CDR2 (germline): PRHDT, FYEKMQ (reference sequence). This CDR3 is built from 14 residues. This chain's CDR3 is CASSLGGMNQPQHF. In DNA form, the CDR3 reads TGTGCCAGCAGCTTGGGAGGGATGAATCAGCCCCAGCATTTT.

The CDR3 protein is CASSQDVAGSTDTQYF. The CDR3 DNA is TGCGCCAGCAGCCAAGATGTAGCGGGGAGCACAGATACGCAGTATTTT. The gene calls are TRBV4-3 and TRBJ2-3; 8 nucleotides match TRBD2. Per germline, CDR1 LGHNA and CDR2 YSLEER. After removal of 0 bases from V and 0 bases from J, the junction contained 2 bases not matched to a gene. This CDR3 has 16 residues.

V and J are TRBV9 and TRBJ1-2, with D possibly matching TRBD1 (5 bases). Between the trimmed V and J ends, which lost 6 bases and 1 base, there was a span of 19 bases. Per the germline V gene, CDR1 is SGDLS and CDR2 is YYNGEE. The CDR3 spans 16 residues. CDR3 nucleotide sequence: TGTGCCAGCAACCTCCCTGGGAACAGGTATAACTATGGCTACACCTTC. As protein: CASNLPGNRYNYGYTF.

This chain connects TRBV9 to TRBJ2-1; TRBD2 matches 9 bases. Germline-derived CDR1 and CDR2 are SGDLS and YYNGEE. V trimming: 2 bases; J trimming: 8 bases; junction bases outside the gene matches: 8. The CDR3 sequence is 15 residues long. The CDR3 nucleotides read TGTGCCAGCAGCGTTGGCGGCGGGGGGGCCGATGAGCAGTTCTTC. Its translation: CASSVGGGGADEQFF. Filled out from reference TRBV9 and TRBJ2-1, the complete variable domain reads DSGVTQTPKHLITATGQRVTLRCSPRSGDLSVYWYQQSLDQGLQFLIQYYNGEERAKGNILERFSAQQFPDLHSELNLSSLELGDSALYFCASSVGGGGADEQFFGPGTRLTVL.

This chain uses TRBV7-6 with TRBJ2-5; 7 bases map to TRBD2. Germline V lookup: CDR1 SGHVS, CDR2 FNYEAQ. The CDR3 sequence is 18 residues long. J was trimmed by 1 base and V by 4 bases; bases with no gene match: 15. DNA for the CDR3: TGTGCCAGCAGCTCCTTAGGTGGGACTACGACTAGCCAAGAGACCCAGTACTTC. Translated, it gives CASSSLGGTTTSQETQYF.

In DNA form, the CDR3 reads TGTGCCTGGAGTGTATCAGTTTACAATGAGCAGTTCTTC. Its translation: CAWSVSVYNEQFF. The rearrangement joins TRBV30 to TRBJ2-1; D is unresolved. The CDR3 totals 13 residues. V lost 0 bases and J lost 4, with 7 bases in between. Germline V gene lookup returns CDR1 GTSNPN and CDR2 SVGIG (reference sequence). Drawing the rest from reference TRBV30 and TRBJ2-1, the complete variable domain is SQTIHQWPATLVQPVGSPLSLECTVEGTSNPNLYWYRQAAGRGLQLLFYSVGIGQISSEVPQNLSASRPQDRQFILSSKKLLLSDSGFYLCAWSVSVYNEQFFGPGTRLTVL.

J is TRBJ1-1 and V is TRBV19, with a possible D match to TRBD1 (6 bases). From germline, CDR1 is LNHDA and CDR2 SQIVND (reference sequence). The CDR3 is 14 amino acids. V was trimmed by 3 bases and J by 11 bases, leaving 19 bases between them. The CDR3 sequence is CASSMGAGSKSAFF. In nucleotides, the CDR3 is TGTGCCAGTAGTATGGGGGCAGGGTCGAAATCTGCTTTCTTT.

The count of this clone is one. The chain employs TRBV7-9 and TRBJ2-1; possibly TRBD2 for D (7 bases). V was trimmed by 5 bases and J by 2 bases, leaving 13 bases between them. CDR1 SEHNR and CDR2 FQNEAQ come from the germline V gene (reference sequence). The CDR3 has 15 residues. CDR3 coding DNA: TGTGCCAGCAGCATTTCCGGGGGGCCCTACAATGAGCAGTTCTTC. Protein sequence: CASSISGGPYNEQFF.

This chain joins TRBV27 and TRBJ2-7, with 10 bases lining up with TRBD1. Germline-derived CDR1 and CDR2 are MNHEY and SMNVEV (reference sequence). The CDR3 runs 14 residues. J lost 2 bases, V lost 7 bases, and 5 bases had no gene match. The chain's CDR3 is CASTPGTGAYEQYF. The CDR3 region has the DNA TGTGCCAGCACCCCAGGGACAGGGGCCTACGAGCAGTACTTC.

The rearrangement links TRBV4-3 to TRBJ1-1; a possible D gene is TRBD1 (6 bases). V was trimmed by 1 base and J by 4 bases, leaving 10 bases between them. This CDR3 is built from 14 residues. Germline loops: CDR1 LGHNA, CDR2 YSLEER. Here the CDR3 DNA reads TGCGCCAGCAGCCAAGGGACACAGGGCACTGAAGCTTTCTTT. It yields the protein CASSQGTQGTEAFF.

V gene TRBV7-8 combines with J gene TRBJ1-1, with unresolved D. The CDR3 loop spans 12 amino acids. Germline lookup yields CDR1 SGHVS and CDR2 FQNEAQ. V dropped 5 bases and J dropped 8 bases, with 12 bases sitting between them. This chain's CDR3 is CASSGLTPEAFF. CDR3 nucleotides: TGTGCCAGCAGCGGTTTGACTCCGGAAGCTTTCTTT.

J is TRBJ2-5 and V is TRBV7-6; 10 nucleotides line up with TRBD2. The CDR3 length is 17 residues. From germline, CDR1 is SGHVS and CDR2 FNYEAQ. The V segment lost 4 bases and the J segment 5 bases; nucleotides outside the gene matches: 13. CDR3 region: CASSSSVDSGGRETQYF. As DNA, the CDR3 is TGTGCCAGCAGCTCCAGTGTTGATAGCGGGGGGAGGGAGACCCAGTACTTC.

V gene TRBV9 combines with J gene TRBJ2-1; 7 bases line up with TRBD2. This CDR3 is 13 amino acids long. The trim removed 4 bases at V and 8 bases at J, leaving 6 bases unmatched. Germline lookup yields CDR1 SGDLS and CDR2 YYNGEE. CDR3 DNA sequence: TGTGCCAGCAGCTCTAGCGGTTACCATGAGCAGTTCTTC. Protein product: CASSSSGYHEQFF.

The chain employs TRBV4-3 and TRBJ2-1; a weak D match, TRBD2 (6 bases). Trimming left V 4 bases short and J 6 bases short, with 10 bases between. Germline values: CDR1 LGHNA, CDR2 YSLEER. This CDR3 is 13 amino acids long. The CDR3 loop reads CASSPGLFNEQFF. CDR3 bases: TGCGCCAGCAGCCCCGGACTATTCAATGAGCAGTTCTTC.

For the CDR3, the DNA is TGTGCCAGCAGCTTAGGAGGGGGCCTCTACGAGCAGTACTTC. Translating gives CASSLGGGLYEQYF. The rearrangement uses TRBV5-6 and TRBJ2-7; a weak D match, TRBD1 (7 bases). This CDR3 has 14 residues. Trimming stripped 2 bases from V and 3 bases from J, with 12 bases between. From germline, CDR1 is SGHDT and CDR2 YYEEEE.

The gene calls are TRBV9 and TRBJ2-1; D ambiguous. The CDR3 is 15 residues long. V lost 0 bases to trimming and J lost 5 bases, with 12 bases between them. Per germline, CDR1 SGDLS and CDR2 YYNGEE. CDR3 coding DNA: TGTGCCAGCAGCGTAGCCAGTGCCCCCAACAATGAGCAGTTCTTC. Translation gives CASSVASAPNNEQFF.

DNA of the CDR3: TGCGCCAGCAGCCCCGGGACAGGGGGAATTGGAAACACCATATATTTT. Residues: CASSPGTGGIGNTIYF. This chain connects TRBV5-1 to TRBJ1-3; 11 nucleotides match TRBD1. From germline, CDR1 is SGHRS and CDR2 YFSETQ. CDR3 length equals 16 residues. V trimming: 4 bases; J trimming: 3 bases; junction bases outside the gene matches: 6.